This T cell receptor beta chain is drawn from a study of OX40 agonist ivuxolimab in advanced cancers. In the study overall: As their treatment, patients were administered ivuxolimab, an agonistic anti-OX40 (CD134) antibody. Study-wide points: CD4+ and CD8+ blood T cells expanded clonally by week 6 at 0.1 to 3.0 mg/kg. Among T cells, CD8+ cells averaged more expanded clones than CD4+ cells. The study did not work out the antigen specificity of the expanded peripheral T cells.

This table comes from immunoSEQ multiplex PCR, and its TCRdb copy is limited to in-frame clones, with some not included. The sample lists roughly 35,000 clones; around four fifths were seen once. Comment on this clone: Its antigen is not known.

The sample in question was CD4+ or CD8+ T cells sorted from blood, obtained in a trial of the OX40 agonist ivuxolimab. This sequence originates from an adult with an advanced solid tumor such as melanoma, head and neck, liver or kidney cancer.

The CDR3 sequence is CASGGDRGYYEQYF. DNA for the CDR3: TGTGCCAGCGGGGGGGACAGGGGTTATTACGAGCAGTACTTC. The rearrangement joins TRBV6-1 to TRBJ2-7; 10 bases are shared with TRBD1. There are 14 residues in the CDR3. The germline gives CDR1 MNHNS, CDR2 SASEGT. With 8 bases clipped from V and 4 bases from J, the junction kept 8 bases outside the gene matches.